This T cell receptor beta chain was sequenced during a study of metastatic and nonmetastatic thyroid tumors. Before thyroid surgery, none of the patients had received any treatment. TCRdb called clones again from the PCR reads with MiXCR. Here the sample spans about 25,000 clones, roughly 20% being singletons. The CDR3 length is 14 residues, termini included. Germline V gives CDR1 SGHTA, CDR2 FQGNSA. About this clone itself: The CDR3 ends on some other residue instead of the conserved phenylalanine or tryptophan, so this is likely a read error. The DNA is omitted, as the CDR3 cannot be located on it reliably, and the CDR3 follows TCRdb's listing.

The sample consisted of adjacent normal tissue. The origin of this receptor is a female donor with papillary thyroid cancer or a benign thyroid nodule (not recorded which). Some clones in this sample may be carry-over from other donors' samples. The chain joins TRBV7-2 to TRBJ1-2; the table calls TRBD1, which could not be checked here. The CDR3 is CASSLGAGNYGHTL.